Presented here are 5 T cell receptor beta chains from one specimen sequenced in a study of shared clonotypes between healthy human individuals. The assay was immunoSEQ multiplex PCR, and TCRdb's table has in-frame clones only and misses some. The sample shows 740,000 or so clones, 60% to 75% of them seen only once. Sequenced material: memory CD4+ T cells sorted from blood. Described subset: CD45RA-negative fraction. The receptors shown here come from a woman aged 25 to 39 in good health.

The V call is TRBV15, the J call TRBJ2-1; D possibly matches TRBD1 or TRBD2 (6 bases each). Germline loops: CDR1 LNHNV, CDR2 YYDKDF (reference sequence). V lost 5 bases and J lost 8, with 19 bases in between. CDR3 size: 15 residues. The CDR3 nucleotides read TGTGCCACCAGCTCTCCAAACGGGGGCACATATGAGCAGTTCTTC. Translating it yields CATSSPNGGTYEQFF.

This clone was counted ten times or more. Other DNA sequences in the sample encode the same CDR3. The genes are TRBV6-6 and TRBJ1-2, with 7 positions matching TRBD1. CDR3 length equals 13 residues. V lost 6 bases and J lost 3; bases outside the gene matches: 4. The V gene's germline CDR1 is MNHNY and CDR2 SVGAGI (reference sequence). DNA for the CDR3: TGTGCCAGCAGCCCTACAGGGGACTATGGCTACACCTTC. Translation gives CASSPTGDYGYTF.

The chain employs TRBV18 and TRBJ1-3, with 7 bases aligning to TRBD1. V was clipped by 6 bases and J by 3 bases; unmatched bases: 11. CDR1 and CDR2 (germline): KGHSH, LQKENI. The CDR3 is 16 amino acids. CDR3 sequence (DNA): TGTGCCAGCTCGCCGCCGGGGACAGTTTTTGGAAACACCATATATTTT. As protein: CASSPPGTVFGNTIYF.

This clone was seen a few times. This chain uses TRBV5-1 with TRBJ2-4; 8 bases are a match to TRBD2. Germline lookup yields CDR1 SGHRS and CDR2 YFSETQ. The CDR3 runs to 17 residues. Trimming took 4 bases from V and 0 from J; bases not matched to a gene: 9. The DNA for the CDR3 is TGCGCCAGCAGCCTCCTCCTTAGCGGGGTAGCCAAAAACATTCAGTACTTC. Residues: CASSLLLSGVAKNIQYF.

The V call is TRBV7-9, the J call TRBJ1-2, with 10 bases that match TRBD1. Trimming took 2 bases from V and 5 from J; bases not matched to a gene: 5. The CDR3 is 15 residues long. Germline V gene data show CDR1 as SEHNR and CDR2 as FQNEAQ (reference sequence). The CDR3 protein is CASSLNDRGHYGYTF. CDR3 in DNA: TGTGCCAGCAGCTTAAATGACAGGGGGCATTATGGCTACACCTTC.